The 2 T cell receptor beta chains presented below share a single source sample, sequenced in a study of beta chain features in type 1 diabetes. Every bit of the isolated RNA underwent reverse transcription, so sequencing read expressed TCRB transcripts. The assay was immunoSEQ multiplex PCR, and TCRdb's table has in-frame clones only and misses some. The repertoire holds some 240,000 clones, with about a tenth as singletons. Sample: central memory CD4+ T cells from blood. All receptors come from a man between 18 and 29 years old in good health.

At least ten counts were recorded for this clone. CDR3 amino acids: CASSLLGTINTGELFF. Here the CDR3 DNA reads TGTGCCAGCAGCTTATTGGGGACGATTAACACCGGGGAGCTGTTTTTT. The chain recombines TRBV7-3 with TRBJ2-2; D may match TRBD1 or TRBD2 (5 bases each). The V gene lost 2 bases and the J gene lost 2 bases, with 12 bases spanning the gap. The germline V gene has CDR1 SGHTA and CDR2 FQGTGA. This CDR3 has 16 residues.

Only a few counts were recorded for this clone. This sequence joins TRBV19 and TRBJ1-1; D remains ambiguous. CDR3 length: 17 amino acids. CDR1 and CDR2 (germline): LNHDA, SQIVND (reference sequence). V dropped 3 bases and J dropped 4 bases, with 21 bases sitting between them. The CDR3: CASSMFSRSEIGTEAFF. The CDR3 DNA reads TGTGCCAGTAGTATGTTTAGCCGGAGTGAGATCGGCACTGAAGCTTTCTTT.